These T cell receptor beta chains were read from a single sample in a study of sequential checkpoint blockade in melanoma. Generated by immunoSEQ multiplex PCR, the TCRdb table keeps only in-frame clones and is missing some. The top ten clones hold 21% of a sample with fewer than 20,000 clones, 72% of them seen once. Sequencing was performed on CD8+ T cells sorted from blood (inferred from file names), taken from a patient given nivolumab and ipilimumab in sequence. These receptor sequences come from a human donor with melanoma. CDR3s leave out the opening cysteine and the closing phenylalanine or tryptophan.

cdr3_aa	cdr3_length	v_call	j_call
SVDSGRGQDYGYT	13	TRBV29-1	TRBJ1-2
ASSLAPSGGPYEQY	14	TRBV7-3	TRBJ2-7
AWSAPWDRGREQY	13	TRBV30	TRBJ2-7
ASSPWTGTEQY	11	TRBV9	TRBJ2-7
ASSYGTEQY	9	TRBV5-1	TRBJ2-7
ATSSFPADRTNTEAF	15	TRBV15	TRBJ1-1
ASSSEGGGSAYEQY	14	TRBV9	TRBJ2-7
ASSVLSWTGGIYEQY	15	TRBV9	TRBJ2-7
ASRTGTGGADTQY	13	TRBV9	TRBJ2-3
ASSEKGSGTGELF	13	TRBV6-4	TRBJ2-2
ASSLPGTGINTEAF	14	TRBV6-6	TRBJ1-1
ASRPGGGFDGAF	12	TRBV27	TRBJ1-1
ASSLGAAEAF	10	TRBV13	TRBJ1-1
ASSVGAGAYEQY	12	TRBV9	TRBJ2-7
ASSMKGDGQGSL	12	TRBV19	TRBJ1-2
ASTSGRSHNEQF	12	TRBV10-2	TRBJ2-1
ATSQGQGNEAF	11	TRBV15	TRBJ1-1
ASSEVISGAYEQY	13	TRBV6-1	TRBJ2-7
ASSLSHRGSYEQY	13	TRBV27	TRBJ2-7
ASSDGPSADEQY	12	TRBV10-1	TRBJ2-7
SVKGGPNTEAF	11	TRBV29-1	TRBJ1-1
ASSSGLAGGVEQF	13	TRBV7-8	TRBJ2-1
ASSLLDRALTGELF	14	TRBV7-9	TRBJ2-2
ASSLGEYTEAF	11	TRBV7-9	TRBJ1-1
ASSTHWGGSNTEAF	14	TRBV19	TRBJ1-1
ASSSVTLYEQY	11	TRBV7-8	TRBJ2-7
ASPGSLVGTEAF	12	TRBV2	TRBJ1-1
AVGTGDSYEQY	11	TRBV7-9	NA
ASSTGEDHGYT	11	TRBV5-6	TRBJ1-2
ATSENPRDIFSGNTIY	16	TRBV15	TRBJ1-3
ASSLDGGYEQY	11	TRBV7-9	TRBJ2-7
ASSPRTGGYQETQY	14	TRBV19	TRBJ2-5
ASSTQQGTNEKLF	13	TRBV28	TRBJ1-4
ASSGGQTYEQY	11	TRBV18	TRBJ2-7
ASSLGGWGLGYEQY	14	TRBV27	TRBJ2-7
ASSQGFGTARGYT	13	TRBV4-1	TRBJ1-2
ASSSGQGRNQPQH	13	TRBV7-3	TRBJ1-5
ASSLAAADGYT	11	TRBV7-9	TRBJ1-2
SVVGAHGYT	9	TRBV29-1	TRBJ1-2
ASSLPSTGGLYEQY	14	TRBV5-1	TRBJ2-7
ASSTRGPEAF	10	TRBV7-9	TRBJ1-1
ASSGQGVNPFEAF	13	TRBV9	TRBJ1-1
ASSSRQGGALRGYT	14	TRBV11-3	TRBJ1-2
ASSLTSGSFVGETQY	15	TRBV28	TRBJ2-5
ASRGAEDRYYEQY	13	TRBV5-1	TRBJ2-7
ASSLAIRTRYNEQF	14	TRBV7-2	TRBJ2-1
ASSVGQGFQPQH	12	TRBV9	TRBJ1-5
ASSSGLRGIAEAF	13	TRBV11-2	TRBJ1-1
ASSQGLAPTYEQY	13	TRBV5-6	TRBJ2-7
ASSIGPPDSTNYGYT	15	TRBV19	TRBJ1-2
ASSLTSGGLGEQY	13	TRBV7-2	TRBJ2-7
ASSFGGLDGYT	11	TRBV5-4	TRBJ1-2
ASSLVPDSNEQY	12	TRBV5-6	TRBJ2-7
ASSSSTGGEGYT	12	TRBV9	TRBJ1-2
ASSLVQGTYEQY	12	TRBV5-1	TRBJ2-7
ASSLGGAQPQH	11	TRBV28	TRBJ1-5
ASSLDSAYEQY	11	TRBV7-9	TRBJ2-7
ASRSYRVSYGYT	12	TRBV28	TRBJ1-2
ASSIAGESYEQY	12	TRBV19	TRBJ2-7
ASSSRSGYYNEQF	13	TRBV19	TRBJ2-1